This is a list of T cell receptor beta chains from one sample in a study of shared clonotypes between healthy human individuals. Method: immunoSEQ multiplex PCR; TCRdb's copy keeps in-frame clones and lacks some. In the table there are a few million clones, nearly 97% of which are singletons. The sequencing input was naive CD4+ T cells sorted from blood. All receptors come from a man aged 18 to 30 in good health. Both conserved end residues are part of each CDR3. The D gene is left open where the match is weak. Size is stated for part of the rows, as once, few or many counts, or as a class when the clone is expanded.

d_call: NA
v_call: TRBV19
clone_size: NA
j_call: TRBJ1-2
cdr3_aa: CASYDRGANYGYTF
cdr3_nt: TGTGCCAGCTATGACCGGGGCGCTAACTATGGCTACACCTTC

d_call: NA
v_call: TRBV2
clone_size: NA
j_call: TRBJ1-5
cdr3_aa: CASSKPDIGGNNQPQHF
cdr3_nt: TGTGCCAGCAGTAAACCCGACATTGGAGGGAACAATCAGCCCCAGCATTTT

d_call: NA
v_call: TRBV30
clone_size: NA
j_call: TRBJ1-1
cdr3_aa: CAWSPQGGNTEAFF
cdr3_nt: TGTGCCTGGAGTCCTCAAGGGGGGAACACTGAAGCTTTCTTT

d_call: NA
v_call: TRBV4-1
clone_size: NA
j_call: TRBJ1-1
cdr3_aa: CASSQNPTVNTEAFF
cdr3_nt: TGCGCCAGCAGCCAAAACCCGACAGTGAACACTGAAGCTTTCTTT

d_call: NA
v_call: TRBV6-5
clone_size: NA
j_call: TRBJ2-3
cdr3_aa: CASSYSGTGSDTQYF
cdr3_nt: TGTGCCAGCAGTTACTCTGGGACGGGGTCAGATACGCAGTATTTT

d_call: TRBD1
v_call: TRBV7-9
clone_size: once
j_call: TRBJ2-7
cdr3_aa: CAIGGDYEQYF
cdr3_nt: TGTGCCATAGGGGGCGATTACGAGCAGTACTTC

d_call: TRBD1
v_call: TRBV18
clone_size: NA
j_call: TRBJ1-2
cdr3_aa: CASSPLGPQGAKPYGYTF
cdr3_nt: TGTGCCAGCTCACCACTTGGCCCCCAGGGGGCTAAGCCCTATGGCTACACCTTC

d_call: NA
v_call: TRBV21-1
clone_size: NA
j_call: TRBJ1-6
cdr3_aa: CARKGPYNSPLHF
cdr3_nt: TGTGCCAGGAAGGGACCCTATAATTCACCCCTCCACTTT

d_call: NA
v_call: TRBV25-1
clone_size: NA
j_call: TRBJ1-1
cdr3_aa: CASIRTGKNTEAFF
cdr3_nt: TGTGCCAGCATCAGAACAGGGAAGAACACTGAAGCTTTCTTT

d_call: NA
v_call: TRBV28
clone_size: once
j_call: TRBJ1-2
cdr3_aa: CASRMNRAGGYTF
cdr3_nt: TGTGCCAGCAGGATGAACAGGGCCGGTGGCTACACCTTC

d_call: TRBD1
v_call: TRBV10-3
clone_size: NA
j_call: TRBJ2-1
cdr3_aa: CAISGDRGAYNEQFF
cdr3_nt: TGTGCCATCAGTGGAGACAGGGGGGCCTACAATGAGCAGTTCTTC

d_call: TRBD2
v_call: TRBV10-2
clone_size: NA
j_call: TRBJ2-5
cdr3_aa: CASSERGRAIETQYF
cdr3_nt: TGCGCCAGCAGTGAAAGAGGGAGGGCCATAGAGACCCAGTACTTC

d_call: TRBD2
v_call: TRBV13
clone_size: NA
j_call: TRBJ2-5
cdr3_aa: CASSFPRGEETQYF
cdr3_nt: TGTGCCAGCAGCTTCCCCCGGGGGGAAGAGACCCAGTACTTC

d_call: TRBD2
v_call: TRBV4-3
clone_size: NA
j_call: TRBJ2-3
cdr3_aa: CASSQEPSGRSDTQYF
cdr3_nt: TGCGCCAGCAGCCAAGAGCCTAGCGGGAGGTCAGATACGCAGTATTTT

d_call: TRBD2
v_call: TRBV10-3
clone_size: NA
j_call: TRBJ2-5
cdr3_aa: CATGTSASQETQYF
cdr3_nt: TGTGCCACGGGGACTAGCGCATCCCAAGAGACCCAGTACTTC

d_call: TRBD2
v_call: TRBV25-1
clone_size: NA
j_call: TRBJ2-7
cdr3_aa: CASSATSGSYEQYF
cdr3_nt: TGTGCCAGCAGTGCGACTAGCGGTTCCTACGAGCAGTACTTC

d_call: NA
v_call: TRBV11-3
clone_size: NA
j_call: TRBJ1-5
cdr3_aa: CASSLRDTNQPQHF
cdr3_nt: TGTGCCAGCAGCTTGAGGGACACTAATCAGCCCCAGCATTTT

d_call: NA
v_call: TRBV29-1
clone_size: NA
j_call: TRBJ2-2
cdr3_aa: CSVVFLANTGELFF
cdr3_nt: TGCAGCGTTGTTTTTCTTGCGAACACCGGGGAGCTGTTTTTT

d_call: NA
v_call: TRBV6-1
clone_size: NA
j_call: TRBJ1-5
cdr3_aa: CASSEKAAGYSNQPQHF
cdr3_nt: TGTGCCAGCAGTGAAAAGGCGGCAGGGTATAGCAATCAGCCCCAGCATTTT

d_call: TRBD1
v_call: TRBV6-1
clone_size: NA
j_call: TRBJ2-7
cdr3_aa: CASSAEAQGAIYEQYF
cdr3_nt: TGTGCCAGCAGTGCGGAGGCTCAGGGGGCGATCTACGAGCAGTACTTC

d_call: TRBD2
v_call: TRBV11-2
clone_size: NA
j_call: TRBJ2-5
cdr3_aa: CASSSSGRREETQYF
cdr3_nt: TGTGCCAGCAGCTCTAGCGGGAGGCGGGAAGAGACCCAGTACTTC

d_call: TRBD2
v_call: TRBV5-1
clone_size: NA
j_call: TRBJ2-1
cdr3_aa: CASSAEWRGGVTEQFF
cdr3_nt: TGCGCCAGCAGCGCGGAGTGGAGGGGAGGGGTCACTGAGCAGTTCTTC

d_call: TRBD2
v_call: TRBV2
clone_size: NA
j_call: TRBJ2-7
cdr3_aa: CASSLAGGTYEQYF
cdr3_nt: TGTGCCAGCAGTCTAGCGGGAGGGACCTACGAGCAGTACTTC

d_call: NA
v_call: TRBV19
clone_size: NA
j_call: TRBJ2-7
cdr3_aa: CASSKDSGPYEQYF
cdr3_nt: TGTGCCAGTAGTAAAGACTCCGGACCCTACGAGCAGTACTTC

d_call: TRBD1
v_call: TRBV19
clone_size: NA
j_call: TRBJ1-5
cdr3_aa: CASSPRGYGQPQHF
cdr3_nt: TGTGCCAGTAGCCCCAGGGGGTACGGTCAGCCCCAGCATTTT

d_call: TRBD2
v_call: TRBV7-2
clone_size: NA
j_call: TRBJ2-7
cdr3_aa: CASSSPGLAGGRSYEQYF
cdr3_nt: TGTGCCAGCAGCTCGCCGGGACTAGCGGGAGGCCGCTCCTACGAGCAGTACTTC

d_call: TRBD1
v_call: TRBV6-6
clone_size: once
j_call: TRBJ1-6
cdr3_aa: CASSRDRGNSPLHF
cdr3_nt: TGTGCCAGCAGCCGGGACAGGGGCAATTCACCCCTCCACTTT

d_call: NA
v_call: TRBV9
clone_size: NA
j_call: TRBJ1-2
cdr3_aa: CASSVDGGRKRESYTF
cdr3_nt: TGTGCCAGCAGCGTCGATGGAGGACGTAAAAGGGAATCCTACACCTTC

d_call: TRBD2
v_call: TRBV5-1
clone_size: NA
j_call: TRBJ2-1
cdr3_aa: CASSPSGNSYNEQFF
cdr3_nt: TGCGCCAGCAGTCCTAGCGGGAACTCCTACAATGAGCAGTTCTTC

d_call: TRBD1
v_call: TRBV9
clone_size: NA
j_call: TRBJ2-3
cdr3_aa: CASSIDRVTDTQYF
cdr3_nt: TGTGCCAGCAGCATCGACAGGGTCACAGATACGCAGTATTTT

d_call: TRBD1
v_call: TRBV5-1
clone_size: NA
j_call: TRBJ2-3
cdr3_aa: CASFQGQGTDTQYF
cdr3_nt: TGCGCCAGCTTCCAGGGACAGGGGACAGATACGCAGTATTTT

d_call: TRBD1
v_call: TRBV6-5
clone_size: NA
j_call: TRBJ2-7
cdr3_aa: CASSYSIKDRAYEQYF
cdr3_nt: TGTGCCAGCAGTTACTCGATCAAGGACAGGGCCTACGAGCAGTACTTC

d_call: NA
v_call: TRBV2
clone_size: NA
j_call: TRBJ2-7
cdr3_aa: CASRGDIVYEQYF
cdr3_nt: TGTGCCAGCAGGGGGGACATTGTCTACGAGCAGTACTTC

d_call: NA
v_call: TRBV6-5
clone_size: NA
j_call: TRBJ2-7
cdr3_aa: CASSQGPYEQYF
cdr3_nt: TGTGCCAGCTCCCAGGGACCCTACGAGCAGTACTTC

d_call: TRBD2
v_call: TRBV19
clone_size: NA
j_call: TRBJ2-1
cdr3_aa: CASSIGLAGGVSEQFF
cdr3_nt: TGTGCCAGTAGTATAGGACTAGCGGGAGGAGTAAGTGAGCAGTTCTTC

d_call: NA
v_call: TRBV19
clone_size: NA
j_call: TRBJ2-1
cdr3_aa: CASSPLDLGNEQFF
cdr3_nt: TGTGCCAGTAGCCCACTAGACCTGGGGAATGAGCAGTTCTTC

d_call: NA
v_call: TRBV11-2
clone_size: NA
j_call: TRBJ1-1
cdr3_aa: CASSLDRFGENTEAFF
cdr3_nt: TGTGCCAGCAGCTTAGATCGGTTTGGGGAGAACACTGAAGCTTTCTTT

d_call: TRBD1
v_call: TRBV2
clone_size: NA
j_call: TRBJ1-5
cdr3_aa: CASSVGTGKSQPQHF
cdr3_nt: TGTGCCAGCAGTGTCGGGACAGGAAAAAGTCAGCCCCAGCATTTT

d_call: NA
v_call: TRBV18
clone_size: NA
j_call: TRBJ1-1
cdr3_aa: CASSPPGENTEAFF
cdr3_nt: TGTGCCAGCTCACCACCAGGGGAGAACACTGAAGCTTTCTTT

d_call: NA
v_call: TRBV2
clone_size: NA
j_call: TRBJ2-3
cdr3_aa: CASRAGSITDTQYF
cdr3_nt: TGTGCCAGCAGGGCAGGGTCCATCACAGATACGCAGTATTTT

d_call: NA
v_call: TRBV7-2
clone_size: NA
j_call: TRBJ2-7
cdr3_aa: CASSPATGSYEQYF
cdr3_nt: TGTGCCAGCAGCCCAGCGACAGGCTCCTACGAGCAGTACTTC

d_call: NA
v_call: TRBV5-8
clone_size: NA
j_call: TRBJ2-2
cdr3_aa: CASSFTGTGELFF
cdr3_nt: TGTGCCAGCAGCTTCACAGGCACCGGGGAGCTGTTTTTT

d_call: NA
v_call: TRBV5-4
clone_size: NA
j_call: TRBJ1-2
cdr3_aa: CASSLDSRVYEMGGYTF
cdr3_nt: TGTGCCAGCAGCTTGGATAGCAGGGTGTACGAGATGGGTGGCTACACCTTC

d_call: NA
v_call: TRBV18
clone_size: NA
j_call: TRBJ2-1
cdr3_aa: CASSADREQFF
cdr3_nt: TGTGCCAGCTCAGCGGACAGAGAGCAGTTCTTC